This TCR beta chain is drawn from a study of blood T cell repertoires in COVID-19. About the research overall: Researchers got acute and convalescent COVID-19 samples from the United States, Italy and Spain.

Germline V gene sequence: CDR1 SGHRS, CDR2 YFSETQ. The CDR3 runs to 11 residues. The V gene lost 4 bases and the J gene lost 8 bases, with 7 bases spanning the gap. The study recruited people aged about 18 to 95 years across about two dozen US areas. In Cohort 3, a recovered donor had either two negative PCRs, clearance, or symptom resolution. How the authors handled the data: How many nucleated cells were present was estimated from reference gene primer amplification. The data were produced by immunoSEQ multiplex PCR, yet TCRdb's version contains in-frame clones alone and is incomplete. That table supplies the V and J calls and clone size; D and trimming were determined from the DNA. The sample gives around 250,000 clones, 85% to 90% of which show up once; roughly a sixth is in the top ten.

The sequenced material came from PBMCs or T cells enriched from blood (not recorded which). This TCR derives from a man in his late teens or twenties who had recovered from COVID-19. This chain connects TRBV5-1 to TRBJ2-1; no clear D. CDR3 DNA sequence: TGCGCCAGCAGCGAAAACTATGAGCAGTTCTTC. This sequence encodes CASSENYEQFF.